The 7 T cell receptor beta chains listed next were all sequenced from one sample in a study of T-cell memory formation after mild COVID-19. TCRdb reprocessed the 5' RACE reads with MiXCR, giving one entry per CDR3 protein. The data hold 530,000 or so distinct CDR3 sequences, with around 16% observed a single time. Sequencing input: PBMCs or a T cell subset sorted from them (not recorded which). The receptor set was obtained from an adult woman who had mild COVID-19 (a few samples of this study predate the infection). Cell type and time point are not known.

This clonotype was detected only a few times. The chain carries TRBV4-2 and TRBJ2-7; D is unresolved. CDR1 and CDR2 (germline): LGHNA, YNFKEQ. V lost 0 bases and J lost 4, with 10 bases in between. The CDR3 contains 14 residues. The CDR3 region has the DNA TGTGCCAGCAGCCAAGATTTGGCTATATACGAGCAGTACTTC. Translated: CASSQDLAIYEQYF.

V usage is TRBV20-1 and J usage is TRBJ1-4; D is unclear. Germline V lookup: CDR1 DFQATT, CDR2 SNEGSKA (reference sequence). The CDR3 length is 17 residues. The V end was cut by 0 bases, the J end by 8 bases, with 22 bases between. The CDR3 sequence is CSARDWRTASRREKLFF. The CDR3, as DNA: TGCAGTGCTAGAGATTGGAGGACCGCCTCGAGGAGAGAAAAACTGTTTTTT.

On this clonotype: One junction end disagrees with the germline gene, perhaps due to a read error. The chain is built from TRBV7-8 and TRBJ2-7; TRBD1 matches 10 bases. This CDR3 has 11 amino acids. CDR1 and CDR2 (germline): SGHVS, FQNEAQ. The CDR3 DNA follows: TGTGCCAGCAGCCTGGGGACAGGGGTGGACTTC. This encodes CASSLGTGVDF.

The V and J genes are TRBV6-2 or TRBV6-3 and TRBJ2-3, with D perhaps assigned TRBD1 or TRBD2 (5 bases each). In germline, CDR1 is MNHEY, CDR2 SVGEGT. V lost 5 bases, J lost 0 bases, and 15 bases lay in between. The CDR3 has 16 amino acids. The CDR3: CASSPGGTASTDTQYF. The CDR3 DNA is TGTGCCAGCAGTCCTGGGGGTACCGCTAGCACAGATACGCAGTATTTT.

The chain is built from TRBV7-2 and TRBJ2-7; 7 bases fit TRBD2. The CDR3 is made up of 14 amino acids. Germline-derived CDR1 and CDR2 are SGHTA and FQGNSA. V trimming: 1 base; J trimming: 3 bases; junction bases outside the gene matches: 3. The CDR3 DNA follows: TGTGCCAGCAGCTTAGGTAGCGGGCTCTACGAGCAGTACTTC. Translating it yields CASSLGSGLYEQYF.

The chain employs TRBV12-3 or TRBV12-4 and TRBJ1-6; D remains unclear. This CDR3 contains 12 residues. Trimming cost V 3 bases and J 9 bases, with 6 bases left between them. The CDR3 is CASSFPFSPLHF. CDR3 sequence (DNA): TGTGCCAGCAGTTTCCCGTTTTCACCCCTCCACTTT.

Many counts were recorded for this clonotype. V and J are TRBV2 and TRBJ2-3; D ambiguous. CDR1 is SNHLY and CDR2 is FYNNEI in the germline V gene. The CDR3 spans 13 residues. V dropped 7 bases and J dropped 6 bases, with 14 bases sitting between them. The chain's CDR3 is CASNPLSRDTQYF. CDR3 nucleotide sequence: TGTGCCAGCAATCCCTTAAGTAGGGATACGCAGTATTTT.